This T cell receptor (beta chain) derives from a study of CD8 T cells in ankylosing spondylitis. General observations from the study: Seemingly characteristic of ankylosing spondylitis blood was a TCR beta motif consisting of fewer than 10 highly homologous variants. Disease-linked clones, CD8+, were relatively rare in peripheral blood.

5'-RACE, quantitative and with molecular barcodes, yielded the TCR beta libraries. TCRdb re-derived calls from the 5' RACE reads in MiXCR, one entry per CDR3 protein. The repertoire holds around 130,000 distinct CDR3 sequences, with 6% to 8.5% as singletons. This clonotype was found many times. Its target is not known. V was cut by 1 base and J by 5 bases, with 12 bases left in between. This CDR3 region has 13 residues. Germline CDR1 and CDR2: DFQATT and SNEGSKA (reference sequence). This TCR was sampled from a male donor with ankylosing spondylitis or in good health (not recorded which). Source material: blood, either unsorted or a sorted T cell fraction (not recorded which). V and J are TRBV20-1 and TRBJ2-7; maybe TRBD1 (6 bases). The CDR3 DNA reads as TGCAGTGCTAGAGTATTGCAGGGGAACGAGCAGTACTTC. Translating it yields CSARVLQGNEQYF.